One sample yielded the 30 T cell receptor beta chains listed below, sequenced in a study of OX40 agonist ivuxolimab in advanced cancers. Assay used: immunoSEQ multiplex PCR; TCRdb lists only in-frame clones, some missing. This sample has more than 85,000 clones; 70% to 90% occur once, and the top ten carry around 0.52%. This specimen was CD4+ or CD8+ T cells sorted from blood, taken in a trial of the OX40 agonist ivuxolimab. These receptors were taken from an adult with an advanced solid tumor such as melanoma, head and neck, liver or kidney cancer.

J is TRBJ2-7 and V is TRBV18; 10 bases fit TRBD1. Per germline, CDR1 KGHSH and CDR2 LQKENI. Trimming at V came to 1 base and at J to 6 bases, leaving 9 bases not matched to a gene. The CDR3 covers 16 residues. CDR3 nucleotides: TGTGCCAGCTCACCACATCCGGGACAGGGGCAGGGCGAGCAGTACTTC. Its protein is CASSPHPGQGQGEQYF.

CDR3 bases: TGTGCCAGCTCACCTAGAGGAAACAGGGGACAGCCCCAGCATTTT. Its protein product is CASSPRGNRGQPQHF. The chain couples TRBV18 to TRBJ1-5; TRBD1 matches 7 bases. Germline V gene sequence: CDR1 KGHSH, CDR2 LQKENI. The CDR3 totals 15 residues. The V gene end was trimmed by 3 bases and the J gene end by 7 bases; junction bases not matched to a gene: 9.

CDR3 protein: CASSYRGGEQYF. The CDR3 DNA reads as TGTGCCAGTAGTTACCGAGGGGGCGAGCAGTACTTC. V and J are TRBV19 and TRBJ2-7; a possible D gene is TRBD1 (6 bases). The CDR3 is made up of 12 amino acids. Germline V gives CDR1 LNHDA, CDR2 SQIVND (reference sequence). With 5 bases removed from V and 6 bases from J, the gap between germline ends came to 11 bases.

In the case of this clone: Distinct nucleotide sequences in the sample also encode this CDR3. As DNA, the CDR3 is TGTGCCAGCAGCTCCCAGGAGAACACTGAAGCTTTCTTT. Amino acid sequence: CASSSQENTEAFF. The V gene is TRBV7-9, the J gene TRBJ1-1, with D unclear. The germline V gene has CDR1 SEHNR and CDR2 FQNEAQ (reference sequence). CDR3 length: 13 residues. V was pared by 4 bases and J by 1 base, with 7 bases between.

The rearrangement joins TRBV27 to TRBJ2-5; TRBD1 agrees at 8 bases. This CDR3 spans 15 amino acids. The V and J ends lost 5 bases and 4 bases, in that order; junction bases with no gene match: 9. Germline values: CDR1 MNHEY, CDR2 SMNVEV (reference sequence). CDR3 amino acids: CASSRKLQGAETQYF. For the CDR3, the DNA is TGTGCCAGCAGTCGGAAACTTCAGGGGGCAGAGACCCAGTACTTC.

The chain uses TRBV6-4 and TRBJ2-1; D may match TRBD1 or TRBD2 (5 bases each). From germline, CDR1 is MRHNA and CDR2 SNTAGT. CDR3 length: 14 residues. The ends were cut back, 4 bases at V and 2 bases at J, with 9 bases in the middle. In nucleotides, the CDR3 is TGTGCCAGCAGTGTCGGGGCCCCCTACAATGAGCAGTTCTTC. This translates into CASSVGAPYNEQFF.

This chain uses TRBV6-6 with TRBJ1-2; D gene unclear. Germline values: CDR1 MNHNY, CDR2 SVGAGI (reference sequence). This CDR3 contains 13 residues. Trimming took off 6 bases at V and 8 bases at J, with 16 bases between the two ends. DNA of the CDR3: TGTGCCAGCAGGGGGTCTGAGGGTTCAGGCTACACCTTC. This gives the protein CASRGSEGSGYTF.

The rearrangement links TRBV5-4 to TRBJ1-1, with D maybe TRBD1 (5 bases). Trimming cost V 2 bases and J 4 bases, with 9 bases left between them. CDR1 is SGHNT and CDR2 is YYREEE in the germline V gene (reference sequence). This CDR3 has 13 amino acids. CDR3 sequence reads: CASSFARATEAFF. The CDR3 region has the DNA TGTGCCAGCAGCTTTGCCAGGGCCACTGAAGCTTTCTTT.

The chain employs TRBV5-1 and TRBJ2-7; weak D call: TRBD1 (5 bases). V gave up 5 bases and J gave up 3 bases, with 18 bases separating them. The CDR3 runs 15 residues. Germline V CDR1 and CDR2: SGHRS, YFSETQ. The CDR3 is CASRELRGLIYEQYF. DNA for the CDR3: TGCGCCAGCAGGGAATTAAGGGGTCTGATCTACGAGCAGTACTTC.

A remark on this clone: One end of the junction varies from germline; a read error may be responsible. V usage is TRBV5-6 and J usage is TRBJ1-2, with TRBD1 matching over 7 bases. The length of the CDR3 is 17 residues. Germline V gene data show CDR1 as SGHDT and CDR2 as YYEEEE. CDR3 in DNA: TGTGCCCGCAGCACGGGGGTTTGGGCAGGGGGAAGCTATGGCTACACCTTC. This gives the protein CARSTGVWAGGSYGYTF.

V gene TRBV25-1 combines with J gene TRBJ2-7; D might be TRBD2 (6 bases). CDR3 size: 12 residues. V lost 6 bases and J lost 3, with 9 bases in between. Germline V gene sequence: CDR1 MGHDK, CDR2 SYGVNS. Written as DNA, the CDR3 is TGTGCCAGCAGGCGGGGATACTACGAGCAGTACTTC. As protein: CASRRGYYEQYF.

The rearrangement uses TRBV5-4 and TRBJ2-6; D is ambiguous. Germline V gene lookup returns CDR1 SGHNT and CDR2 YYREEE (reference sequence). CDR3 size: 16 residues. The V and J ends lost 3 bases and 2 bases respectively, with 12 bases between them. The CDR3 DNA reads TGTGCCAGCAGCTCGACCCAGGCCCCTGGGGCCAACGTCCTGACTTTC. It translates to CASSSTQAPGANVLTF.

The chain has TRBV5-4 and TRBJ1-3, with TRBD1 identical over 7 bases. The CDR3 contains 15 residues. V lost 4 bases, J lost 4 bases, and 8 bases stayed unmatched. Germline V gene data show CDR1 as SGHNT and CDR2 as YYREEE (reference sequence). The CDR3, as DNA: TGTGCCAGCAGCCTCTCAGGGGGATCCGGAAACACCATATATTTT. This gives the protein CASSLSGGSGNTIYF.

This chain connects TRBV10-3 to TRBJ1-1; tentative D call: TRBD1 (6 bases). The germline gives CDR1 ENHRY, CDR2 SYGVKD. The CDR3 length is 14 residues. Trimming pared 0 bases from V and 5 bases from J, leaving 10 bases between. The CDR3 coding sequence is TGTGCCATCAGTGAGTCGAAGGGGGTAACTGAAGCTTTCTTT. The encoded protein is CAISESKGVTEAFF.

The V call is TRBV2, the J call TRBJ2-5; D uncertain. This CDR3 comprises 11 residues. Per germline, CDR1 SNHLY and CDR2 FYNNEI. V was trimmed by 7 bases and J by 5 bases, leaving 8 bases between them. CDR3 DNA: TGTGCCAGCACCATTCTTGAGACCCAGTACTTC. This translates into CASTILETQYF.

This CDR3 reads CASLVSIGDGYTF. DNA for the CDR3: TGTGCCTCCCTGGTGTCTATAGGAGATGGCTACACCTTC. The V gene is TRBV28, the J gene TRBJ1-2; D not resolved. Trimming cost V 11 bases and J 6 bases, with 19 bases left between them. Per the germline V gene, CDR1 is MDHEN and CDR2 is SYDVKM. The CDR3 extends over 13 amino acids.

This chain connects TRBV5-5 to TRBJ2-1; 7 bases match TRBD2. V shed 4 bases, J shed 4 bases, and the junction held 2 bases outside the gene matches. The CDR3 is 13 amino acids. Germline loops: CDR1 SGHKS, CDR2 YYEKEE (reference sequence). The CDR3 DNA is TGTGCCAGCAGCACGGGAGGATACAATGAGCAGTTCTTC. It encodes CASSTGGYNEQFF.

The chain couples TRBV19 to TRBJ2-3; TRBD2 is a possible D gene (5 bases). Deletions cut 5 bases from V and 6 bases from J, with 6 bases between. The CDR3 has 11 residues. Germline V gene sequence: CDR1 LNHDA, CDR2 SQIVND (reference sequence). In DNA, the CDR3 is TGTGCCAGTAGTCGGAGGGATACGCAGTATTTT. Protein: CASSRRDTQYF.

The V gene is TRBV7-9, the J gene TRBJ1-1, with TRBD1 matching 7 bases. With 5 bases clipped from V and 10 bases from J, the junction kept 10 bases outside the gene matches. The CDR3 has 13 amino acids. CDR1 is SEHNR and CDR2 is FQNEAQ in the germline V gene (reference sequence). The CDR3 nucleotides are TGTGCCAGCAGCCTAACGACAGGGTTGGGAGCTTTCTTT. It specifies CASSLTTGLGAFF. Drawing the rest from reference TRBV7-9 and TRBJ1-1, the complete variable domain is DTGVSQNPRHKITKRGQNVTFRCDPISEHNRLYWYRQTLGQGPEFLTYFQNEAQLEKSRLLSDRFSAERPKGSFSTLEIQRTEQGDSAMYLCASSLTTGLGAFFGQGTRLTVV.

The chain couples TRBV7-2 to TRBJ2-1, with D possibly matching TRBD2 (6 bases). CDR3 length: 13 amino acids. V dropped 2 bases and J dropped 7 bases, with 9 bases sitting between them. Germline V gene lookup returns CDR1 SGHTA and CDR2 FQGNSA. For the CDR3, the DNA is TGTGCCAGCAGCTTACGACGGGGGAATGAGCAGTTCTTC. Its translation is CASSLRRGNEQFF.

The J gene is TRBJ2-1, the V gene TRBV11-2, with a possible D match to TRBD1 (6 bases). Germline values: CDR1 SGHAT, CDR2 FQNNGV. This CDR3 comprises 17 residues. The V end was cut by 0 bases, the J end by 5 bases, with 17 bases between. The CDR3 nucleotides are TGTGCCAGCAGCTTAGATCGGGGCGTGGGGGCCAACAATGAGCAGTTCTTC. Amino acids: CASSLDRGVGANNEQFF.

The J gene is TRBJ2-3, the V gene TRBV11-3; possible D gene TRBD1, 5 bases. CDR1 SGHNT and CDR2 YENEEA come from the germline V gene. This CDR3 region has 15 residues. Trimming removed 5 bases at V and 6 bases at J, with 18 bases between. The CDR3 is CASSQGGFKADTQYF. The CDR3 DNA sequence: TGTGCCAGCAGCCAGGGTGGTTTTAAGGCGGATACGCAGTATTTT.

In its sample, this clone was seen once. The chain carries TRBV14 and TRBJ1-6; 8 bases fit TRBD1. Germline lookup yields CDR1 SGHDN and CDR2 FVKESK. The V segment lost 2 bases and the J segment 10 bases; nucleotides outside the gene matches: 4. The CDR3 spans 14 residues. The CDR3 sequence is CASSQQDRASPLHF. The DNA of the CDR3 is TGTGCCAGCAGCCAACAGGACAGGGCCTCACCCCTCCACTTT.

V usage is TRBV19 and J usage is TRBJ2-7; 9 nucleotides match TRBD1. Per germline, CDR1 LNHDA and CDR2 SQIVND (reference sequence). Losses at the gene ends were 5 bases for V and 4 bases for J; bases not matched to a gene: 9. The CDR3 has 15 residues. CDR3 DNA sequence: TGTGCCAGTAGTTCCTGGACAGGGGTGAGGTACGAGCAGTACTTC. Protein: CASSSWTGVRYEQYF.

The rearrangement joins TRBV9 to TRBJ2-5, with TRBD2 matching over 9 bases. The CDR3 runs to 17 residues. CDR1 and CDR2 (germline): SGDLS, YYNGEE. Losses at the gene ends were 0 bases for V and 2 bases for J; bases not matched to a gene: 8. The DNA of the CDR3 is TGTGCCAGCAGCGTAGGGAGTAGCGGGGGTAGACAAGAGACCCAGTACTTC. This sequence encodes CASSVGSSGGRQETQYF.

The chain is built from TRBV6-4 and TRBJ2-7; tentative D call: TRBD2 (6 bases). With 4 bases removed from V and 5 bases from J, the gap between germline ends came to 12 bases. The length of the CDR3 is 13 residues. CDR1 MRHNA and CDR2 SNTAGT come from the germline V gene. This CDR3 reads CASSVVGGNEQYF. The CDR3 DNA reads TGTGCCAGCAGTGTAGTGGGGGGAAACGAGCAGTACTTC.

This clone was seen a single time. The chain combines TRBV15 with TRBJ1-4; 7 bases are shared with TRBD1. The CDR3 has 14 amino acids. Germline V gene sequence: CDR1 LNHNV, CDR2 YYDKDF (reference sequence). The V gene end was trimmed by 2 bases and the J gene end by 11 bases; junction bases not matched to a gene: 8. The CDR3 DNA is TGTGCCACCAGCAGACTTACAGGGGTGTGGAAACTGTTTTTT. Protein: CATSRLTGVWKLFF.

The V gene is TRBV19, the J gene TRBJ2-1, with unresolved D. Trimming took off 5 bases at V and 8 bases at J, with 10 bases between the two ends. The CDR3 sequence is 12 residues long. Looked up from germline, CDR1 is LNHDA and CDR2 is SQIVND (reference sequence). CDR3 region: CASSVMGDEQFF. CDR3 nucleotide sequence: TGTGCCAGTAGTGTTATGGGCGATGAGCAGTTCTTC. Full variable domain (outside the CDR3, taken from reference TRBV19 and TRBJ2-1): DGGITQSPKYLFRKEGQNVTLSCEQNLNHDAMYWYRQDPGQGLRLIYYSQIVNDFQKGDIAEGYSVSREKKESFPLTVTSAQKNPTAFYLCASSVMGDEQFFGPGTRLTVL.

The V gene is TRBV11-3, the J gene TRBJ2-5; TRBD2 matches at 12 bases. The CDR3 sequence is 16 residues long. Looked up from germline, CDR1 is SGHNT and CDR2 is YENEEA. Trimming took 5 bases from V and 5 from J; bases not matched to a gene: 9. The CDR3 loop reads CASSAGAGLAGETQYF. Here the CDR3 DNA reads TGTGCCAGCAGCGCCGGAGCCGGACTAGCGGGGGAGACCCAGTACTTC.

The rearrangement joins TRBV5-6 to TRBJ2-7, with TRBD1 identical over 7 bases. Unmatched junction bases numbered 10, after V lost 5 bases and J lost 5 bases. The CDR3 has 14 residues. The germline V gene encodes CDR1 SGHDT and CDR2 YYEEEE. The CDR3 reads CASSFDRAANEQYF. The CDR3 coding sequence is TGTGCCAGCAGTTTTGACAGGGCCGCTAACGAGCAGTACTTC.